This T cell receptor (beta chain) was captured by sequencing in a study of a mutant IDH1 vaccine in newly diagnosed glioma (dated by TCRdb to about 2021). Broadly, across the study: In the chemotherapy-containing groups, vaccination started alongside temozolomide cycles, whereas in patients who had radiotherapy alone it started 4-6 weeks after radiotherapy. Of the approximately 33 treated patients, roughly 62% were male and about 40% were female, and the mean age was approximately 37 years. Visit V12 was the week-35 safety follow-up and visit V13 was the week-47 end of study. Peripheral blood samples were drawn at six visits, namely V03 (baseline), V05, V07, V10, V12 and V13. Longitudinal TCRB deep sequencing was performed for roughly 25 treated patients wherever samples were available for exploratory analyses. Before enrollment, patients had received standard therapy of radiotherapy alone, temozolomide alone, or radiochemotherapy with temozolomide; most received the combination. General conclusions and limits of the study: Immune responses induced by the vaccine were seen in around 93% of patients across multiple MHC alleles. Changes in the top peripheral T cell clonotypes picked up by TCRB sequencing did not appear to be linked to pseudoprogression. Selection of PBMC samples for TCRB deep sequencing was based on availability. The authors noted that analyses of patient blood samples could not be reproduced because of sample limitations.

The protocol used for the library was the immunoSEQ multiplex PCR assay. Rearranged TCR beta chain sequences were amplified with the hsTCRB Kit following the manufacturer's protocol. TCRB libraries were sequenced on an Illumina MiSeq. The paper's data handling went like this. The kit vendor's proprietary platform handled demultiplexing, trimming and gene mapping. Drawn from immuneACCESS, this table holds only the in-frame rearrangements with V and J called that TCRdb kept. Clones are partly lost; checked studies trace under half to an unresolved V gene and leave the rest unexplained. The V and J calls and clone size are taken from that table; D and trimming were inferred from the DNA. In this sample the table shows 68,000 or so clones, approximately 81% of which occur a single time. The ten top clones hold 9.5% to 15% of the sample. The sample's time point, from its label and the paper: week 35, safety follow-up. Every vaccine dose consisted of 300 ug of a 20-mer mutant IDH1 peptide in Montanide, administered subcutaneously together with topical imiquimod. Patients received eight vaccinations in weeks 1, 3, 5, 7, 11, 15, 19 and 23, corresponding to visits V03 through V10. The donors had newly diagnosed IDH1-mutant astrocytomas of WHO grade 3 or 4 that showed loss of nuclear ATRX. The samples were drawn from NOA16, a multicentre, single-arm, open-label phase I trial in Germany that tested a mutant IDH1 peptide vaccine in humans for the first time. Genomic DNA for TCRB sequencing was extracted from EDTA blood using the DNeasy Blood and Tissue Kit.

The germline V gene (reference sequence) provides CDR1 LNHDA and CDR2 SQIVND. The CDR3 goes from the cysteine to the phenylalanine over 15 residues. Just the 45-base CDR3 DNA is kept, in frame starting at base 1. Between the V and J ends, shortened by 4 bases and 1 base respectively, the junction contains 14 bases. Remarks on this clone: This clone's antigen is unknown. It has no much larger one-base neighbor in the sample; base qualities were not kept.

The specimen was PBMCs, collected from a glioma patient whose treatment included an IDH1 peptide vaccine. Recombination linked TRBV19 to TRBJ2-7; no confident D gene assignment can be made. The source of this sequence is a man aged 18-30 years with glioma. The nucleotides are TGTGCCAGTAGTAGGCAGGCCCTGCCTTCCTACGAGCAGTACTTC. This is translated as CASSRQALPSYEQYF.